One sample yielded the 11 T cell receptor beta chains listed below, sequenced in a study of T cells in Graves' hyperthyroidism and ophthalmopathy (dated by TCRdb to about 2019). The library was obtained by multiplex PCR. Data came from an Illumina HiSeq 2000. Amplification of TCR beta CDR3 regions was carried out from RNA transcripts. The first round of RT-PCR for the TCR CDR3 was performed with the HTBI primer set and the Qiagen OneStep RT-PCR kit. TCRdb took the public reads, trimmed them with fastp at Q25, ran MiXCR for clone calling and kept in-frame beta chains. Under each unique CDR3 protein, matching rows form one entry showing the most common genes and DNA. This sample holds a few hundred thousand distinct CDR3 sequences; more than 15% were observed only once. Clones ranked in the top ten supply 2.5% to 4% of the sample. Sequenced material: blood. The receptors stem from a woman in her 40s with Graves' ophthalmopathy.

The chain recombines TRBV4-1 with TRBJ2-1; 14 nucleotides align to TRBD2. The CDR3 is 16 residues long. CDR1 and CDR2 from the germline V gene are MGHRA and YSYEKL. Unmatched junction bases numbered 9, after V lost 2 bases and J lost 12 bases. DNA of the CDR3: TGCGCCAGCAGCCAACCCACCTCCGGGACTAGCGGGAGGCAGTTCTTC. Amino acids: CASSQPTSGTSGRQFF.

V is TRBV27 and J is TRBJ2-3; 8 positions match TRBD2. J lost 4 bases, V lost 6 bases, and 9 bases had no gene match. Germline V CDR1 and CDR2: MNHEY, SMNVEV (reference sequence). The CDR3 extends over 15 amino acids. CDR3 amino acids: CASRGLAGFPDTQYF. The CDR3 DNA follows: TGTGCCAGCAGGGGGTTAGCGGGGTTCCCAGATACGCAGTATTTT.

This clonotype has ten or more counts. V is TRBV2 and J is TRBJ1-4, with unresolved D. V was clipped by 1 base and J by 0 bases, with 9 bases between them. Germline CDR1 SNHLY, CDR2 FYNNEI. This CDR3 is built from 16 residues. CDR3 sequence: CASSEVRTATNEKLFF. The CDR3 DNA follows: TGTGCCAGCAGTGAAGTGCGTACAGCAACTAATGAAAAACTGTTTTTT.

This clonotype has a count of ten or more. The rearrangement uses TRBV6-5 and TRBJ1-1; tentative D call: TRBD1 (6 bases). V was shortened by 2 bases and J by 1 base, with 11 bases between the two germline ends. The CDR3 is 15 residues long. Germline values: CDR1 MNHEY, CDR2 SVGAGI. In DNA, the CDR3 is TGTGCCAGCAGTTACATCAGGGGTGGGAACACTGAAGCTTTCTTT. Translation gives CASSYIRGGNTEAFF.

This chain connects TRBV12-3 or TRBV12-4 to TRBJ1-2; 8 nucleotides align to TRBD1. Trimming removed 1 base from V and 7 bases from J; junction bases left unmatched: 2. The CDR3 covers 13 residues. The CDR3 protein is CASSLGTGFGYTF. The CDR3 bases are TGTGCCAGCAGTTTAGGGACAGGGTTTGGCTACACCTTC.

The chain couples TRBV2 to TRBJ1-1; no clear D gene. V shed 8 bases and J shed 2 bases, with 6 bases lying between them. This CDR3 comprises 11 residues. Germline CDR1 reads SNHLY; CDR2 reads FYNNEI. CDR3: CASQQNTEAFF. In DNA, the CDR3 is TGTGCCAGCCAACAAAACACTGAAGCTTTCTTT.

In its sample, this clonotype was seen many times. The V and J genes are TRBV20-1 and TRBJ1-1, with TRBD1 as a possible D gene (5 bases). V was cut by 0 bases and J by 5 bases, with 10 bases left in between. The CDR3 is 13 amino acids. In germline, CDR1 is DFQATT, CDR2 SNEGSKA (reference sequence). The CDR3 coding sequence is TGCAGTGCTAGAGATTTTAGGGGTACTGAAGCTTTCTTT. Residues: CSARDFRGTEAFF.

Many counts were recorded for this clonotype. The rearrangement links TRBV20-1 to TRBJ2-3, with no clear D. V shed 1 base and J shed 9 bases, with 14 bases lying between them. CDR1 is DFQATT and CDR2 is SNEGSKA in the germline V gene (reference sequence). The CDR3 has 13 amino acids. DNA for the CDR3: TGCAGTGCTAGAGGGATTGGAAGCGACACGCAGTATTTT. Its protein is CSARGIGSDTQYF.

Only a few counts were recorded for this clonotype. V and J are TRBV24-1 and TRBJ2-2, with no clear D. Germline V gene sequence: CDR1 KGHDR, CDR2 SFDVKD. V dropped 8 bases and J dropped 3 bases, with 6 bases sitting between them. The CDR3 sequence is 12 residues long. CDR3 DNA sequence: TGTGCCACCAATTCCGACACCGGGGAGCTGTTTTTT. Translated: CATNSDTGELFF.

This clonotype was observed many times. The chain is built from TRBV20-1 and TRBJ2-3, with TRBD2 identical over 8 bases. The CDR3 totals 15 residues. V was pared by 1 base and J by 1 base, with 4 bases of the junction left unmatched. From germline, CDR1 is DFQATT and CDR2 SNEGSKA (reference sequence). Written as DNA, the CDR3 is TGCAGTGCTAGAGGAGGTAGCGGGGGCACAGATACGCAGTATTTT. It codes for CSARGGSGGTDTQYF.

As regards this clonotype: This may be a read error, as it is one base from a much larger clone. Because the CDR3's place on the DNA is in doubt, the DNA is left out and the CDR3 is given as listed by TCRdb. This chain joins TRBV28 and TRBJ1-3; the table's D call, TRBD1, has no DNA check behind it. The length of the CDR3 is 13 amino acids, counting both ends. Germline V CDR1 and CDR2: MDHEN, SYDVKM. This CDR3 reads CASSVGNGNTVYF.